One T cell receptor beta chain is described in this entry. This sample is drawn from a study of Ad26.COV2.S vaccination and SARS-CoV-2 variants. Overall study: By the intramuscular route, Ad26.COV2.S was given once, or twice 56 days apart.

The treatment: around 19 received Ad26.COV2.S at low or high dose, single or two shots; a few received placebo; per-sample allocation not given. Following the first vaccine or placebo injection, samples were taken on day 63. An adult of 18-55 years in Boston served as donor. This CDR3 contains 20 residues. The trim removed 4 bases at V and 1 base at J, leaving 13 bases unmatched. Germline CDR1 SGDLS, CDR2 YYNGEE. Produced via immunoSEQ multiplex PCR; TCRdb's table is partial and in-frame only. The sample lists about 470,000 clones, 90% occurring once. The clonotype comes from a person between 18 and 59 years old who received the Ad26.COV2.S COVID-19 vaccine or a placebo. The source was peripheral blood, collected in a trial of Ad26.COV2.S vaccine versus placebo. This rearrangement joins TRBV9 to TRBJ2-1, with 14 bases lining up with TRBD2. CDR3 nucleotides: TGTGCCAGCAGCCCGGGACTAGCGGGAGAGAAAATTGTGTCCTACAATGAGCAGTTCTTC. Its translation: CASSPGLAGEKIVSYNEQFF.